The 2 T cell receptor beta chains below were found in one sample sequenced in a study of blood T cell repertoires in COVID-19. The repertoire was sequenced with immunoSEQ multiplex PCR; TCRdb's copy has only in-frame clones and lacks some. Seen here are 360,000 or so clones, roughly 87% observed once, and the top ten hold approximately 5%. Material: PBMCs or T cells enriched from blood (not recorded which). All receptors come from a woman aged 45-60 years who had recovered from COVID-19.

This clone was seen a few times. The V gene is TRBV5-1, the J gene TRBJ1-3; D is perhaps TRBD1 (6 bases). Germline V gene lookup returns CDR1 SGHRS and CDR2 YFSETQ. Trimming stripped 0 bases from V and 2 bases from J, with 12 bases between. CDR3 size: 16 residues. CDR3: CASSLAPTGTGNTIYF. The CDR3, as DNA: TGCGCCAGCAGCTTGGCCCCCACAGGGACTGGAAACACCATATATTTT.

The DNA of the CDR3 is TGTGCCACACAACAGGGTCAGGACACTGAAGCTTTCTTT. Amino acid sequence: CATQQGQDTEAFF. This chain uses TRBV10-3 with TRBJ1-1; D is perhaps TRBD1 (6 bases). The CDR3 runs 13 residues. Trimming removed 10 bases at V and 3 bases at J, with 15 bases between. The germline V gene encodes CDR1 ENHRY and CDR2 SYGVKD.